Below are 27 T cell receptor beta chains sequenced from a single sample in a study of shared T cell receptors in the human thymus. This table comes from immunoSEQ multiplex PCR, and its TCRdb copy is limited to in-frame clones, with some not included. There are hundreds of thousands of clones in the sample; 70% to 90% occur only once, and over 0.008% lies in the top ten. These data also formed part of another study, on human thymus T cells.

The sequenced material came from thymocytes. The receptor source for this set is a boy under two years old with a congenital heart defect.

The chain has TRBV27 and TRBJ1-2; 8 bases match TRBD1. Germline lookup yields CDR1 MNHEY and CDR2 SMNVEV (reference sequence). The ends lost 5 bases at V and 4 bases at J; junction bases unmatched: 6. The CDR3 contains 14 residues. The CDR3 DNA follows: TGTGCCAGCAGTCCGACAGGGGCTAGCTATGGCTACACCTTC. It yields the protein CASSPTGASYGYTF.

This clone showed up just a few times. The chain joins TRBV10-3 to TRBJ1-1; 7 nucleotides match TRBD1. The V gene end was trimmed by 6 bases and the J gene end by 4 bases; junction bases not matched to a gene: 14. Germline V gene data show CDR1 as ENHRY and CDR2 as SYGVKD. This CDR3 contains 16 residues. The CDR3 reads CAIRGVGQPASTEAFF. The CDR3 nucleotides read TGTGCCATCAGGGGTGTGGGACAGCCTGCGTCCACTGAAGCTTTCTTT.

This clone was seen a single time. The CDR3 spells CASSLSPGLAGEGTDTQYF. The CDR3 DNA sequence: TGTGCCAGCAGTTTATCCCCGGGACTAGCGGGAGAGGGCACAGATACGCAGTATTTT. The J gene is TRBJ2-3, the V gene TRBV28; 14 bases align to TRBD2. The germline V gene encodes CDR1 MDHEN and CDR2 SYDVKM. V lost 1 base, J lost 1 base, and 7 bases stayed unmatched. The CDR3 spans 19 residues.

The chain links TRBV5-3 to TRBJ1-3; possibly TRBD1 for D (6 bases). TRBV5-3 is sorted into the ORF group, with uncertain function. The CDR3 length is 14 residues. V was shortened by 0 bases and J by 2 bases, with 6 bases between the two germline ends. CDR3 sequence: CARSLDRAGNTIYF. In DNA form, the CDR3 reads TGTGCCAGAAGCTTGGACAGGGCTGGAAACACCATATATTTT.

As to this clone: The junction differs from germline at one of its ends, possibly a read error. The rearrangement uses TRBV15 and TRBJ1-4; maybe TRBD1 (6 bases). The CDR3 extends over 13 amino acids. In germline, CDR1 is LNHNV, CDR2 YYDKDF (reference sequence). The CDR3 nucleotides read TGTGCCACTAGCAGGGGTACTAGTGAAAAACTGTTTTTT. It encodes CATSRGTSEKLFF. The complete variable domain, with remaining parts taken from reference TRBV15 and TRBJ1-4, reads DAMVIQNPRYQVTQFGKPVTLSCSQTLNHNVMYWYQQKSSQAPKLLFHYYDKDFNNEADTPDNFQSRRPNTSFCFLDIRSPGLGDTAMYLCATSRGTSEKLFFGSGTQLSVL.

The chain uses TRBV7-2 and TRBJ2-7, with D possibly being TRBD1 (6 bases). Germline values: CDR1 SGHTA, CDR2 FQGNSA. The CDR3 is 15 residues long. Between the trimmed V and J ends, which lost 5 bases and 3 bases, there was a span of 17 bases. This CDR3 reads CASSDSGVPLYEQYF. The CDR3 nucleotides are TGTGCCAGCAGCGACTCAGGGGTCCCTCTCTACGAGCAGTACTTC.

The table lists this clone with a few counts. The V call is TRBV28, the J call TRBJ1-5; 9 bases are a match to TRBD1. The CDR3 has 19 amino acids. The germline CDR1 and CDR2 sequences are MDHEN and SYDVKM. V was pared by 3 bases and J by 0 bases, with 12 bases of the junction left unmatched. CDR3 residues: CASSFGGQGVSDSNQPQHF. The CDR3 bases are TGTGCCAGCAGTTTTGGGGGACAGGGAGTAAGCGATAGCAATCAGCCCCAGCATTTT.

V gene TRBV28 combines with J gene TRBJ2-3; D gene unclear. CDR1 is MDHEN, CDR2 SYDVKM, per germline. With 2 bases removed from V and 6 bases from J, the gap between germline ends came to 6 bases. The CDR3 loop spans 12 amino acids. DNA for the CDR3: TGTGCCAGCAGTTTAGTCGGGGATACGCAGTATTTT. Translating gives CASSLVGDTQYF.

The V and J genes are TRBV7-2 and TRBJ2-3; 16 positions match TRBD2. The CDR3 length is 19 residues. Losses at the gene ends were 5 bases for V and 0 bases for J; bases not matched to a gene: 8. From germline, CDR1 is SGHTA and CDR2 FQGNSA. The CDR3 region has the DNA TGTGCCAGCAGCAAGGGACTAGCGGGGGGGTCCCCTAGCACAGATACGCAGTATTTT. The encoded protein is CASSKGLAGGSPSTDTQYF.

The CDR3 region is CASSLYPGTEQFF. Written as DNA, the CDR3 is TGCGCCAGCAGCTTGTATCCGGGAACCGAGCAGTTCTTC. This rearrangement joins TRBV5-1 to TRBJ2-1; tentatively, D is TRBD2 (5 bases). V lost 1 base to trimming and J lost 10 bases, with 12 bases between them. Germline loops: CDR1 SGHRS, CDR2 YFSETQ. CDR3 size: 13 residues.

V usage is TRBV10-2 and J usage is TRBJ1-5, with TRBD1 identical over 7 bases. The CDR3 contains 18 residues. CDR1 is WSHSY, CDR2 SAAADI, per germline. Unmatched junction bases numbered 8, after V lost 0 bases and J lost 0 bases. The DNA of the CDR3 is TGCGCCAGCAGTGAGTCGGCCGGGACAGTTCATAGCAATCAGCCCCAGCATTTT. Its protein is CASSESAGTVHSNQPQHF.

The chain combines TRBV7-8 with TRBJ1-1, with 7 bases identical to TRBD1. V was pared by 2 bases and J by 1 base, with 7 bases of the junction left unmatched. CDR1 and CDR2 from the germline V gene are SGHVS and FQNEAQ. CDR3 length: 16 residues. CDR3 amino acids: CASSLYPGQRNTEAFF. In DNA form, the CDR3 reads TGTGCCAGCAGCTTATATCCGGGACAGAGGAACACTGAAGCTTTCTTT. Complete variable domain (other parts from reference TRBV7-8 and TRBJ1-1): GAGVSQSPRYKVAKRGQDVALRCDPISGHVSLFWYQQALGQGPEFLTYFQNEAQLDKSGLPSDRFFAERPEGSVSTLKIQRTQQEDSAVYLCASSLYPGQRNTEAFFGQGTRLTVV.

The chain has TRBV10-3 and TRBJ1-2; no definite D call. There are 15 residues in the CDR3. The V gene lost 0 bases and the J gene lost 4 bases, with 12 bases spanning the gap. The V gene's germline CDR1 is ENHRY and CDR2 SYGVKD. In DNA, the CDR3 is TGTGCCATCAGTGAGTCAGGAGAGAGGGCCTATGGCTACACCTTC. Translating it yields CAISESGERAYGYTF.

This chain uses TRBV10-3 with TRBJ2-7; 14 bases fit TRBD2. This CDR3 is built from 14 residues. Germline assignment: CDR1 ENHRY and CDR2 SYGVKD. Unmatched junction bases numbered 3, after V lost 6 bases and J lost 5 bases. This CDR3 reads CAIRGLAGADEQYF. The CDR3 DNA is TGTGCCATCAGGGGACTAGCGGGAGCCGACGAGCAGTACTTC.

V gene TRBV4-2 combines with J gene TRBJ2-5; the match to TRBD2 covers 7 bases. V was clipped by 3 bases and J by 4 bases; unmatched bases: 5. Germline-derived CDR1 and CDR2 are LGHNA and YNFKEQ. The CDR3 runs to 14 residues. The CDR3 DNA reads TGTGCCAGCAGCCAGCCGGGACTAAGAGAGACCCAGTACTTC. Amino acids: CASSQPGLRETQYF.

This clone was seen only a few times. The J gene is TRBJ2-5, the V gene TRBV5-1; D is ambiguous. The CDR3 contains 13 residues. The germline CDR1 and CDR2 sequences are SGHRS and YFSETQ. V lost 5 bases, J lost 2 bases, and 10 bases lay in between. CDR3 nucleotide sequence: TGCGCCAGCAGGTCACACCCTCAAGAGACCCAGTACTTC. Protein product: CASRSHPQETQYF.

The chain joins TRBV21-1 to TRBJ2-1; TRBD2 is taken as the D call from the table, unchecked against the DNA. TRBV21-1 is a documented pseudogene. This CDR3 has 17 residues. CDR3: CASSSRNHESSYNEQFF. The CDR3 DNA reads TGTGCCAGCAGCTCCCGCAACCATGAGAGCTCCTACAATGAGCAGTTCTTC.

Note on this clone: The sample carries other DNA sequences with the same CDR3. The chain combines TRBV6-5 with TRBJ1-6, with TRBD1 identical over 9 bases. Trimming at V came to 6 bases and at J to 8 bases, leaving 2 bases not matched to a gene. Germline V lookup: CDR1 MNHEY, CDR2 SVGAGI. CDR3 size: 13 residues. The CDR3 DNA reads TGTGCCAGCAGAAGACAGGGGGATTCACCCCTCCACTTT. Protein product: CASRRQGDSPLHF.

The genes are TRBV27 and TRBJ1-4, with D uncertain. Germline assignment: CDR1 MNHEY and CDR2 SMNVEV (reference sequence). V was pared by 3 bases and J by 4 bases, with 6 bases between. This CDR3 spans 13 amino acids. CDR3 coding DNA: TGTGCCAGCAGTTTTTGGCTTAATGAAAAACTGTTTTTT. Its protein is CASSFWLNEKLFF.

V and J are TRBV30 and TRBJ1-1; D may be TRBD1 (5 bases). Germline CDR1 GTSNPN, CDR2 SVGIG (reference sequence). V was clipped by 0 bases and J by 0 bases, with 20 bases between them. The CDR3 is made up of 18 amino acids. The DNA of the CDR3 is TGTGCCTGGAGTGTACGGCGGAAGGGAAGGGGCATGAACACTGAAGCTTTCTTT. This gives the protein CAWSVRRKGRGMNTEAFF.

CDR3 DNA sequence: TGTGCCAGCAGCAGACAGGGGGTACCCTACGAGCAGTACTTC. Translating gives CASSRQGVPYEQYF. The chain joins TRBV6-5 to TRBJ2-7; 9 positions match TRBD1. Germline loops: CDR1 MNHEY, CDR2 SVGAGI. CDR3 length equals 14 residues. Losses at the gene ends were 6 bases for V and 2 bases for J; bases not matched to a gene: 5.

This chain joins TRBV12-5 and TRBJ2-3, with TRBD2 matching over 10 bases. V shed 3 bases, J shed 2 bases, and the junction held 8 bases outside the gene matches. Germline V gene data show CDR1 as LGHNT and CDR2 as FRNRAP. This CDR3 has 17 amino acids. The DNA of the CDR3 is TGTGCTAGTGGTTTTATTGGGCTAGCGGGAGACACAGATACGCAGTATTTT. Translation: CASGFIGLAGDTDTQYF. The full variable domain, in which reference TRBV12-5 and TRBJ2-3 provide the parts outside the CDR3, is DARVTQTPRHKVTEMGQEVTMRCQPILGHNTVFWYRQTMMQGLELLAYFRNRAPLDDSGMPKDRFSAEMPDATLATLKIQPSEPRDSAVYFCASGFIGLAGDTDTQYFGPGTRLTVL.

V gene TRBV2 combines with J gene TRBJ1-5; D possibly corresponds to TRBD1 (6 bases). V lost 3 bases and J lost 0, with 15 bases in between. Germline lookup yields CDR1 SNHLY and CDR2 FYNNEI. There are 17 residues in the CDR3. CDR3 sequence reads: CASSDQGRGYSNQPQHF. In DNA, the CDR3 is TGTGCCAGCAGTGATCAGGGGAGAGGGTATAGCAATCAGCCCCAGCATTTT.

There are a few counts of this clone. V is TRBV11-2 and J is TRBJ1-1, with D possibly matching TRBD1 (6 bases). Germline loops: CDR1 SGHAT, CDR2 FQNNGV. The CDR3 consists of 16 residues. Trimming took off 0 bases at V and 4 bases at J, with 15 bases between the two ends. The CDR3 is CASSLDWQGTPTEAFF. Written as DNA, the CDR3 is TGTGCCAGCAGCTTAGATTGGCAGGGGACCCCCACTGAAGCTTTCTTT.

The V gene is TRBV14, the J gene TRBJ2-7; the D gene is possibly TRBD2 (6 bases). CDR3 length equals 15 residues. Germline loops: CDR1 SGHDN, CDR2 FVKESK. With 5 bases removed from V and 2 bases from J, the gap between germline ends came to 16 bases. CDR3 protein: CASSKGEEATYEQYF. For the CDR3, the DNA is TGTGCCAGCAGCAAAGGGGAGGAGGCTACCTACGAGCAGTACTTC.

The chain uses TRBV25-1 and TRBJ2-5; D may be TRBD1 (5 bases). The CDR3 is 13 residues long. Trimming cost V 2 bases and J 5 bases, with 9 bases left between them. CDR1 and CDR2 (germline): MGHDK, SYGVNS. The DNA for the CDR3 is TGTGCCAGCAGTGAAACAGGAAGCGAGACCCAGTACTTC. Its translation: CASSETGSETQYF.

This clone was seen just once. The rearrangement joins TRBV14 to TRBJ2-1; 9 bases fit TRBD1. Germline CDR1 and CDR2: SGHDN and FVKESK. J was trimmed by 5 bases and V by 1 base; bases with no gene match: 6. CDR3 size: 16 residues. The CDR3 reads CASSQGGWTGDNEQFF. The CDR3 DNA follows: TGTGCCAGCAGCCAAGGGGGCTGGACAGGGGACAATGAGCAGTTCTTC.